Reported below is one TCR beta chain. Repertoires were generated with immunoSEQ multiplex PCR, while TCRdb's copy carries only in-frame clones and drops some. The sample consists of roughly 51,000 clones, 85% to 95% of them appearing once. The V end was cut by 4 bases, the J end by 3 bases, with 19 bases between. The CDR3 runs to 16 residues. Germline V lookup: CDR1 SGHVS, CDR2 FNYEAQ. The sample belongs to a study of T cell changes during pregnancy in multiple sclerosis. The source was CD8+ T cells from peripheral blood mononuclear cells, collected before pregnancy. This TCR derives from a female donor with multiple sclerosis, enrolled in a pregnancy study. The chain is built from TRBV7-6 and TRBJ2-7; D not certain. DNA for the CDR3: TGTGCCAGCAGCTCTCGAAGTGGGCCGGTGGGCTACGAGCAGTACTTC. This encodes CASSSRSGPVGYEQYF.